Shown below are 4 T cell receptor beta chains from a single sample sequenced in a study of CD8 T cells in ankylosing spondylitis. TCRdb called the 5' RACE reads again in MiXCR, with one record for every CDR3 protein. The repertoire has some 150,000 distinct CDR3 sequences, around 42% of them found once; the top ten carry 12% to 15%. The source material was synovial fluid, either unsorted or a sorted T cell fraction (not recorded which). These receptor sequences come from a male donor with ankylosing spondylitis.

This clonotype was counted a few times. The V gene is TRBV11-2, the J gene TRBJ2-1, with TRBD2 identical over 11 bases. The CDR3 runs to 17 residues. CDR1 is SGHAT, CDR2 FQNNGV, per germline. The V gene end was trimmed by 4 bases and the J gene end by 7 bases; junction bases not matched to a gene: 12. Written as DNA, the CDR3 is TGTGCCAGCAGCTATGTACCCCTAGCGGGGGGTCGGAATGAGCAGTTCTTC. Translated, it gives CASSYVPLAGGRNEQFF. Full variable domain (missing parts from reference TRBV11-2 and TRBJ2-1): EAGVAQSPRYKIIEKRQSVAFWCNPISGHATLYWYQQILGQGPKLLIQFQNNGVVDDSQLPKDRFSAERLKGVDSTLKIQPAKLEDSAVYLCASSYVPLAGGRNEQFFGPGTRLTVL.

The chain employs TRBV5-8 and TRBJ1-2; D gene unclear. Deletions cut 0 bases from V and 0 bases from J, with 12 bases between. CDR1 and CDR2 from the germline V gene are SGHTS and YDEGEE. This CDR3 is built from 16 residues. The DNA for the CDR3 is TGTGCCAGCAGCTTGGCCGGCACCCGGACTAACTATGGCTACACCTTC. Translation gives CASSLAGTRTNYGYTF. Filled out from reference TRBV5-8 and TRBJ1-2, the complete variable domain reads EAGVTQSPTHLIKTRGQQATLRCSPISGHTSVYWYQQALGLGLQFLLWYDEGEERNRGNFPPRFSGRQFPNYSSELNVNALELEDSALYLCASSLAGTRTNYGYTFGSGTRLTVV.

The V call is TRBV7-9, the J call TRBJ2-1; D is unclear. Between the trimmed V and J ends, which lost 4 bases and 5 bases, there was a span of 18 bases. This CDR3 region has 16 residues. CDR1 and CDR2 (germline): SEHNR, FQNEAQ (reference sequence). CDR3 coding DNA: TGTGCCAGCAGCTCAAACCCCGATCCGACAAACAATGAGCAGTTCTTC. It yields the protein CASSSNPDPTNNEQFF.

This clonotype was found a few times. The V call is TRBV29-1, the J call TRBJ1-5; tentatively, D is TRBD1 (5 bases). The germline CDR1 and CDR2 sequences are SQVTM and ANQGSEA. Deletions cut 6 bases from V and 9 bases from J, with 18 bases between. The CDR3 spans 13 residues. CDR3 residues: CSVAREAGGPQHF. The CDR3 DNA sequence: TGCAGCGTGGCTCGAGAGGCCGGGGGGCCCCAGCATTTT.